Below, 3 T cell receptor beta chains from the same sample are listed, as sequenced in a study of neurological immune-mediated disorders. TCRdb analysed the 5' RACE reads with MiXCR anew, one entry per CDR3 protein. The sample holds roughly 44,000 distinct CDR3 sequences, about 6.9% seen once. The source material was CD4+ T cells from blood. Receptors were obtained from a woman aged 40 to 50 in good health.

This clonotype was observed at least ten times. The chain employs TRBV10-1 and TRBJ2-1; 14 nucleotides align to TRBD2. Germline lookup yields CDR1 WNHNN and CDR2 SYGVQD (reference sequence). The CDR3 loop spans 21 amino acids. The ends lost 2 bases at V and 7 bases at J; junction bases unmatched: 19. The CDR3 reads CASSEGKGGPGLAGVLNEQFF. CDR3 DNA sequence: TGCGCCAGCAGTGAGGGAAAAGGGGGACCGGGACTAGCGGGAGTTCTGAATGAGCAGTTCTTC.

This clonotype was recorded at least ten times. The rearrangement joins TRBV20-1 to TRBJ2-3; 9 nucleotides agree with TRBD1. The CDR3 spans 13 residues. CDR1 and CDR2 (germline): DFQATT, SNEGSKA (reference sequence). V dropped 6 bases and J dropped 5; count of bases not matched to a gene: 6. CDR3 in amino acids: CSAQGQGGDTQYF. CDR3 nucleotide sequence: TGCAGTGCCCAGGGACAGGGTGGAGATACGCAGTATTTT.

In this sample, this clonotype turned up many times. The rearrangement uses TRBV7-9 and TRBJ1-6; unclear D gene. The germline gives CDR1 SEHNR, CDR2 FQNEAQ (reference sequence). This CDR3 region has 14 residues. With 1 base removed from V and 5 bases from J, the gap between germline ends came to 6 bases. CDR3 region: CASSLGLNNSPLHF. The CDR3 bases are TGTGCCAGCAGCTTAGGCCTGAATAATTCACCCCTCCACTTT.